This TCR beta chain was profiled in a study of OX40 agonist ivuxolimab in advanced cancers. CDR1 and CDR2 from the germline V gene are SGHNT and YENEEA. CDR3 length: 15 amino acids. V gave up 5 bases and J gave up 6 bases; unmatched junction bases: 8. Profiling relied on immunoSEQ multiplex PCR, and the TCRdb table lists in-frame clones only, not all of them. The sample records 74,000 or so clones, roughly 91% being singletons. The material sequenced was CD4+ or CD8+ T cells sorted from blood, taken in a trial of the OX40 agonist ivuxolimab. The sequence derives from an adult with an advanced solid tumor such as melanoma, head and neck, liver or kidney cancer. The chain is built from TRBV11-3 and TRBJ2-1; 9 bases line up with TRBD2. The CDR3 nucleotides are TGTGCCAGCAGCATGCGGGGGGGCTTATCCAATGAGCAGTTCTTC. Encoded protein: CASSMRGGLSNEQFF.